This TCR beta chain was observed in a study of T cells after yellow fever vaccination. Overall study context: Preparing low-cell-number fractions relied on SMART-Seq v4 Ultra Low Input. Regarding the study as a whole: A secondary response was less intense yet reached its peak sooner, at day 5 versus 15. It was a small share of clonotypes that appeared in both CD4 and CD8 compartments.

The TCR cDNA carried a universal primer site and UMIs from 5'RACE template switching. One entry per CDR3 protein, called by TCRdb with MiXCR from the 5' RACE reads. The sample comprises 200,000 to 250,000 distinct CDR3 sequences, less than 8.5% of which are singletons, and roughly 0.9% rests with the top ten. This clonotype was seen only a few times. Its antigen is not identified. The CDR3 is 15 amino acids. V shed 3 bases and J shed 0 bases, with 15 bases lying between them. Germline V gives CDR1 DFQATT, CDR2 SNEGSKA (reference sequence). The sequenced sample was CD4+ T cells sorted from PBMCs, obtained 15 days after the yellow fever booster vaccination. The clonotype comes from a man aged 25 to 40 who received the YFV17D yellow fever vaccine. The V call is TRBV20-1, the J call TRBJ2-7; D unclear. In nucleotides, the CDR3 is TGCAGTGCTAGCCCGGCCCCGAGGAGCTCCTACGAGCAGTACTTC. Translation gives CSASPAPRSSYEQYF.